A selection of T cell receptor beta chains follows, all from one sample in a study of blood T cell repertoires in COVID-19. Generated by immunoSEQ multiplex PCR, the TCRdb table keeps only in-frame clones and is missing some. The sample holds around 180,000 clones; more than 70% are singletons and the top ten take about 10%. Material: peripheral blood. The receptors come from a woman aged 80 or older with active or convalescent COVID-19. The CDR3 runs from the conserved cysteine through the conserved F or W. A D gene is named only where the DNA matches it firmly. Clone size is not always given. Where it is, it says once, few, many or a class for expanded clones.

clone_size,d_call,j_call,v_call,cdr3_nt,cdr3_aa
-,-,TRBJ2-7,TRBV19,TGTGCCAGTAGTATCGCGGGACAGTTCTACGAGCAGTACTTC,CASSIAGQFYEQYF
-,TRBD2,TRBJ2-3,TRBV5-1,TGCGCCAGCAGCCCTAACCCGGTGGCGGGAGGAACAGATACGCAGTATTTT,CASSPNPVAGGTDTQYF
-,TRBD1,TRBJ1-5,TRBV28,TGTGCCAGCAGTTTGACCAGGGGGAATAGCAATCAGCCCCAGCATTTT,CASSLTRGNSNQPQHF
-,-,TRBJ1-6,TRBV5-5,TGTGCCAGCAGCTTGGTTCCAGGGGCTGGTTCACCCCTCCACTTT,CASSLVPGAGSPLHF
-,TRBD1,TRBJ1-5,TRBV11-2,TGTGCCAGCAGCGGACAGGGGGCTGGTCAGCCCCAGCATTTT,CASSGQGAGQPQHF
-,-,TRBJ2-5,TRBV3-1/TRBV3-2,TGTGCCAGCAGCCAAGTACGGGAGACCCAGTACTTC,CASSQVRETQYF
-,-,TRBJ2-2,TRBV6-2/TRBV6-3,TGTGCCAGCAGCGGCTGGGACAAGGGTCGGATTACCGGGGAGCTGTTTTTT,CASSGWDKGRITGELFF
few,-,TRBJ1-1,TRBV7-3,TGTGCCAGCAGCTTAAGTGGGAGCACTGAAGCTTTCTTT,CASSLSGSTEAFF
-,TRBD1,TRBJ2-7,TRBV18,TGTGCCAGCTCACCCGACAGGGCCTCCTACGAGCAGTACTTC,CASSPDRASYEQYF
few,-,TRBJ2-1,TRBV6-5,TGTGCCAGCAGAGCCCTCGGGGAGCAGTTCTTC,CASRALGEQFF
once,TRBD2,TRBJ2-3,TRBV28,TGTGCCAGCAGTTCCTCGTACGGGAGGAGAAAAGATACGCAGTATTTT,CASSSSYGRRKDTQYF
few,-,TRBJ1-1,TRBV6-2/TRBV6-3,TGTGCCAGCAGTTACTCCGGAGGGCGGACTGAAGCTTTCTTT,CASSYSGGRTEAFF
-,-,TRBJ2-3,TRBV4-1,TGCGCCAGCAGCCGAGGTTCGAGCGGAGGGTCAGATACGCAGTATTTT,CASSRGSSGGSDTQYF
-,TRBD2,TRBJ2-3,TRBV5-6,TGTGCCAGCAGCTTGTTCACTAGCGGGAGATCGGTTACGCAGTATTTT,CASSLFTSGRSVTQYF
-,TRBD2,TRBJ2-7,TRBV25-1,TGTGCCAGCAGTATTCTCCCACTAGCGGGGAGCTTC,CASSILPLAGSF
-,-,TRBJ2-5,TRBV2,TGTGCCAGCACTAGCAGCCCTGAAGAGACCCAGTACTTC,CASTSSPEETQYF
-,-,TRBJ2-2,TRBV15,TGTGCCACCAGCAGAGGCCGAGCAGGGTACGGGGAGCTGTTTTTT,CATSRGRAGYGELFF
-,-,TRBJ2-5,TRBV7-3,TGTGCCAGCAGCCCCACAGGGCTACAAGAGACCCAGTACTTC,CASSPTGLQETQYF
-,-,TRBJ2-1,TRBV30,TGTGCCTGGAGTCCGGGATTCGGGCAGTTCTTC,CAWSPGFGQFF
-,-,TRBJ1-2,TRBV7-2,TGTGCCAGCAGCTCTGGCAGGGGAGGCTACACCTTC,CASSSGRGGYTF
-,-,TRBJ2-1,TRBV5-1,TGCGCCAGCAGCCCGGGGGGCGGACTGACCTACAATGAGCAGTTCTTC,CASSPGGGLTYNEQFF
-,-,TRBJ1-2,TRBV6-1,TGTGCCAGCAGTGAAGCAGGGGGGGGCGCGCGTGGCTACACCTTC,CASSEAGGGARGYTF
-,-,TRBJ1-1,TRBV3-1/TRBV3-2,TGTGCCAGCAGCCGCGGGGGCACTGAAGCTTTCTTT,CASSRGGTEAFF
once,-,TRBJ1-3,TRBV4-2,TGTGCCAGCAGCCAGGCTACAGCATCTGGAAACACCATATATTTT,CASSQATASGNTIYF
-,TRBD1,TRBJ2-5,TRBV29-1,TGCAGCGGGGACAGGGCGGGAGAAGAGACCCAGTACTTC,CSGDRAGEETQYF
few,-,TRBJ1-1,TRBV28,TGTGCCAGCAGTTCCTCTTGGGGGGAAGGCACTGAAGCTTTCTTT,CASSSSWGEGTEAFF
once,TRBD1,TRBJ2-6,TRBV18,TGTGCCAGCTCACCACCCGGACAGGGGGCGGGTGGGGCCAACGTCCTGACTTTC,CASSPPGQGAGGANVLTF
-,-,TRBJ1-1,TRBV5-1,TGCGCCAGCAGCAAGGGCCCGCGACAGGAGAACACTGAAGCTTTCTTT,CASSKGPRQENTEAFF